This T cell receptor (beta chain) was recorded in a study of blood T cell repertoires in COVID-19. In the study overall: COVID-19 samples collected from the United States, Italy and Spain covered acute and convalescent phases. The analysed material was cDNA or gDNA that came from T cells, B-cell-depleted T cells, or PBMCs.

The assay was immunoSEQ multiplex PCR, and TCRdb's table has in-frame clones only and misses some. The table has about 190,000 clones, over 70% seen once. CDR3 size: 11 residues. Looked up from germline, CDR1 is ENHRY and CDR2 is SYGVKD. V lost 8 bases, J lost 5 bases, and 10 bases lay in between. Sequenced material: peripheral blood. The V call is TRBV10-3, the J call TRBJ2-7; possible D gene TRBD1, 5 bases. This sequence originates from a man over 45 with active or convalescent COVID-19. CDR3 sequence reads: CAILKQDEQYF. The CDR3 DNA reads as TGTGCCATCCTTAAACAGGACGAGCAGTACTTC.